Listed here are 7 T cell receptor beta chains from one sample, sequenced in a study of immune cell composition in non-small cell lung cancer. Assay used: immunoSEQ multiplex PCR; TCRdb lists only in-frame clones, some missing. The data show over 9,500 clones, 50% to 75% seen once. The sample comprised lung tumor tissue. The origin of the receptors is a human donor with non-small cell lung cancer.

The chain carries TRBV5-6 and TRBJ2-3, with 7 bases identical to TRBD1. V lost 7 bases to trimming and J lost 2 bases; unmatched junction nucleotides: 13. The length of the CDR3 is 16 residues. Germline V gene lookup returns CDR1 SGHDT and CDR2 YYEEEE. The CDR3 here is CASFLRQGIFTDTQYF. The CDR3 DNA reads TGTGCCAGCTTCCTCAGACAGGGTATTTTCACAGATACGCAGTATTTT.

This clone was picked up a small number of times. V and J are TRBV7-6 and TRBJ2-5, with D perhaps TRBD2 (6 bases). V was shortened by 0 bases and J by 5 bases, with 16 bases between the two germline ends. This CDR3 has 16 residues. Germline CDR1 SGHVS, CDR2 FNYEAQ. The CDR3 spells CASSLAPRGGGETQYF. The CDR3 DNA is TGTGCCAGCAGCTTAGCTCCCCGTGGGGGAGGCGAGACCCAGTACTTC.

The rearrangement uses TRBV19 and TRBJ2-7; 10 bases align to TRBD2. V shed 1 base, J shed 6 bases, and the junction held 9 bases outside the gene matches. CDR3 size: 16 residues. Germline V lookup: CDR1 LNHDA, CDR2 SQIVND (reference sequence). In DNA, the CDR3 is TGTGCCAGTAGTATAGCTGGGCTAGCGGGAGCTCCCGAGCAGTACTTC. Translating gives CASSIAGLAGAPEQYF. The full variable domain, in which reference TRBV19 and TRBJ2-7 provide the parts outside the CDR3, is DGGITQSPKYLFRKEGQNVTLSCEQNLNHDAMYWYRQDPGQGLRLIYYSQIVNDFQKGDIAEGYSVSREKKESFPLTVTSAQKNPTAFYLCASSIAGLAGAPEQYFGPGTRLTVT.

This chain uses TRBV7-2 with TRBJ1-5; unclear D gene. Germline lookup yields CDR1 SGHTA and CDR2 FQGNSA. V was cut by 2 bases and J by 6 bases, with 11 bases left in between. The CDR3 spans 14 residues. The CDR3 loop reads CASSLNAGAQPQHF. DNA of the CDR3: TGTGCCAGCAGCTTAAATGCAGGTGCTCAGCCCCAGCATTTT.

The chain uses TRBV5-1 and TRBJ2-7; D not certain. Trimming took off 0 bases at V and 3 bases at J, with 7 bases between the two ends. From germline, CDR1 is SGHRS and CDR2 YFSETQ. This CDR3 contains 13 residues. The CDR3 bases are TGCGCCAGCAGCTTGGCCCCTAGCTACGAGCAGTACTTC. Translation: CASSLAPSYEQYF.

The chain uses TRBV7-9 and TRBJ2-1, with a tentative D call TRBD2 (7 bases). Trimming took 1 base from V and 7 from J, leaving 14 bases between them. The germline CDR1 and CDR2 sequences are SEHNR and FQNEAQ (reference sequence). There are 15 residues in the CDR3. CDR3 residues: CASSLDAGAVNEQFF. The CDR3 DNA is TGTGCCAGCAGCTTAGATGCGGGGGCTGTAAATGAGCAGTTCTTC. Complete variable domain (other parts from reference TRBV7-9 and TRBJ2-1): DTGVSQNPRHKITKRGQNVTFRCDPISEHNRLYWYRQTLGQGPEFLTYFQNEAQLEKSRLLSDRFSAERPKGSFSTLEIQRTEQGDSAMYLCASSLDAGAVNEQFFGPGTRLTVL.

J is TRBJ2-5 and V is TRBV2; 12 bases are a match to TRBD1. CDR1 and CDR2 (germline): SNHLY, FYNNEI. The CDR3 is made up of 17 amino acids. J gave up 4 bases and V 4 bases, and 10 bases lay outside the gene matches. The CDR3, as DNA: TGTGCCAGCAGTGTGCTGGGACAGGGGGCTTTGAGAGAGACCCAGTACTTC. This sequence encodes CASSVLGQGALRETQYF.